The 27 T cell receptor beta chains below were found in one sample sequenced in a study of T-cell reconstitution after alpha-beta-depleted transplantation in children. The TCRbeta library incorporated unique molecular identifiers. TCRdb reprocessed the PCR reads via MiXCR and lists one record per CDR3 protein. The table lists just under 350,000 distinct CDR3 sequences, about a sixth of them singletons, with 35% to 50% in the top ten. This material consisted of PBMCs, mostly from graft donor cells, taken 360 days after TCRalphabeta/CD19-depleted stem cell transplant. All receptors derive from a male patient between 2 and 15 years old who had a stem cell transplant for acute lymphoblastic leukemia, so the T cells may come from the graft donor.

The genes are TRBV20-1 and TRBJ2-7, with a weak D call TRBD1 (5 bases). Germline loops: CDR1 DFQATT, CDR2 SNEGSKA (reference sequence). V lost 2 bases and J 3 bases, leaving 20 bases between the germline ends. The CDR3 consists of 16 residues. This CDR3 is CSARNRFRAKGYEQYF. In DNA, the CDR3 is TGCAGTGCTAGAAACCGTTTCAGGGCTAAAGGCTACGAGCAGTACTTC.

V gene TRBV29-1 combines with J gene TRBJ2-1; D not resolved. The CDR3 has 13 residues. CDR1 and CDR2 from the germline V gene are SQVTM and ANQGSEA. Trimming pared 6 bases from V and 5 bases from J, leaving 14 bases between. The CDR3 loop is CSVQAPRHNEQFF. The CDR3 region has the DNA TGCAGCGTCCAGGCTCCAAGGCACAATGAGCAGTTCTTC.

Only a few counts were recorded for this clonotype. The V call is TRBV5-1, the J call TRBJ2-1; possibly TRBD1 for D (7 bases). This CDR3 contains 15 residues. The ends were cut back, 7 bases at V and 0 bases at J, with 14 bases in the middle. Germline CDR1 is SGHRS and CDR2 is YFSETQ. This chain's CDR3 is CASLRQGGSYNEQFF. Here the CDR3 DNA reads TGCGCCAGCCTTCGACAGGGAGGCTCCTACAATGAGCAGTTCTTC.

In this sample, this clonotype turned up a few times. The rearrangement uses TRBV29-1 and TRBJ2-5; unclear D gene. The germline gives CDR1 SQVTM, CDR2 ANQGSEA. The CDR3 loop spans 14 amino acids. V lost 0 bases to trimming and J lost 5 bases, with 13 bases between them. As DNA, the CDR3 is TGCAGCGTTGAAGATTGGTCGGATCGGGAGACCCAGTACTTC. Its protein product is CSVEDWSDRETQYF.

V usage is TRBV4-3 and J usage is TRBJ2-3, with TRBD2 identical over 9 bases. This CDR3 is 17 amino acids long. The germline CDR1 and CDR2 sequences are LGHNA and YSLEER. Trimming cost V 4 bases and J 6 bases; bases outside gene matches: 14. In DNA form, the CDR3 reads TGCGCCAGCAGCCCCTCCCCCCATAGCGGGAGCGGGGATACGCAGTATTTT. Amino acid sequence: CASSPSPHSGSGDTQYF.

The rearrangement joins TRBV4-3 to TRBJ2-2, with TRBD2 identical over 14 bases. Germline V gives CDR1 LGHNA, CDR2 YSLEER. The CDR3 sequence is 17 residues long. J was trimmed by 6 bases and V by 1 base; bases with no gene match: 4. CDR3 nucleotides: TGCGCCAGCAGCCAAGTTCGACTAGCGGGAGGGCCCGGGGAGCTGTTTTTT. This encodes CASSQVRLAGGPGELFF.

The J gene is TRBJ2-2, the V gene TRBV7-3, with D perhaps given as TRBD1 or TRBD2 (5 bases each). This CDR3 comprises 14 residues. Trimming left V 5 bases short and J 5 bases short, with 12 bases between. CDR1 is SGHTA, CDR2 FQGTGA, per germline. Written as DNA, the CDR3 is TGTGCCAGCAGCCCGCGAGGGGCGACCGGGGAGCTGTTTTTT. This translates into CASSPRGATGELFF.

This clonotype was detected only a few times. The chain combines TRBV6-2 or TRBV6-3 with TRBJ2-3, with unresolved D. Per germline, CDR1 MNHEY and CDR2 SVGEGT. The CDR3 is made up of 14 amino acids. Trimming stripped 5 bases from V and 2 bases from J, with 11 bases between. CDR3 nucleotides: TGTGCCAGCAGTCCCTGGTCGGACACAGATACGCAGTATTTT. This translates into CASSPWSDTDTQYF.

This clonotype was seen ten or more times. The chain links TRBV10-3 to TRBJ2-1; possibly TRBD2 for D (6 bases). The CDR3 extends over 12 amino acids. The V gene's germline CDR1 is ENHRY and CDR2 SYGVKD. V was pared by 6 bases and J by 6 bases, with 9 bases between. The CDR3 DNA reads TGTGCCATCAGAGGACTACCCAATGAGCAGTTCTTC. Residues: CAIRGLPNEQFF.

This rearrangement joins TRBV2 to TRBJ2-2, with a tentative D call TRBD2 (5 bases). Trimming removed 3 bases from V and 5 bases from J, with 16 bases in between. The CDR3 consists of 16 residues. The germline CDR1 and CDR2 sequences are SNHLY and FYNNEI. In nucleotides, the CDR3 is TGTGCCAGCAGTGAGATCCAACGTCGGGGAACCGGGGAGCTGTTTTTT. This codes for CASSEIQRRGTGELFF.

This clonotype was counted only a few times. V and J are TRBV5-1 and TRBJ1-1; 10 bases fit TRBD1. The germline gives CDR1 SGHRS, CDR2 YFSETQ. V lost 0 bases and J lost 0; bases outside the gene matches: 5. The CDR3 is made up of 17 amino acids. CDR3 DNA sequence: TGCGCCAGCAGCTTGGGGGACAGGGGATTAATGAACACTGAAGCTTTCTTT. It specifies CASSLGDRGLMNTEAFF.

The sample holds many counts of this clonotype. This chain links TRBV6-2 or TRBV6-3 with TRBJ2-3; D remains unclear. Trimming took off 5 bases at V and 0 bases at J, with 6 bases between the two ends. Germline values: CDR1 MNHEY, CDR2 SVGEGT. This CDR3 is 13 amino acids long. CDR3 nucleotides: TGTGCCAGCAGTCGTACTAGCACAGATACGCAGTATTTT. Translating gives CASSRTSTDTQYF.

The chain has TRBV5-6 and TRBJ1-2, with D possibly TRBD1 on 5 matching bases. The CDR3 totals 18 residues. The V gene's germline CDR1 is SGHDT and CDR2 YYEEEE. Trimming removed 4 bases from V and 0 bases from J, with 22 bases in between. The CDR3 DNA reads as TGTGCCAGCAGCCGAGGGAACAGGAGGGCCCTTGCTAACTATGGCTACACCTTC. Translated: CASSRGNRRALANYGYTF.

This clonotype turned up a few times. The chain uses TRBV6-5 and TRBJ2-3; D is uncertain. The CDR3 is 14 amino acids. Germline-derived CDR1 and CDR2 are MNHEY and SVGAGI. V lost 3 bases and J 2 bases, leaving 9 bases between the germline ends. The CDR3 region is CASSYLHPTDTQYF. As DNA, the CDR3 is TGTGCCAGCAGTTATTTACACCCCACAGATACGCAGTATTTT.

This clonotype has a handful of counts. This chain links TRBV20-1 with TRBJ1-1; D remains unclear. Per the germline V gene, CDR1 is DFQATT and CDR2 is SNEGSKA (reference sequence). V was shortened by 3 bases and J by 3 bases, with 5 bases between the two germline ends. The CDR3 runs 11 residues. The DNA for the CDR3 is TGCAGTGCTAGGGGTCACACTGAAGCTTTCTTT. Translation: CSARGHTEAFF.

This chain links TRBV7-2 with TRBJ1-2; 9 bases are shared with TRBD1. The CDR3 contains 16 residues. From germline, CDR1 is SGHTA and CDR2 FQGNSA. Germline trimming cut 1 base from V and 5 bases from J; bases unmatched to any gene: 8. CDR3 DNA sequence: TGTGCCAGCAGCTTAGTTGAGACAGGGGGTAGATATGGCTACACCTTC. It is translated as CASSLVETGGRYGYTF. The variable domain in full, with the rest retrieved from reference TRBV7-2 and TRBJ1-2, is GAGVSQSPSNKVTEKGKDVELRCDPISGHTALYWYRQSLGQGLEFLIYFQGNSAPDKSGLPSDRFSAERTGGSVSTLTIQRTQQEDSAVYLCASSLVETGGRYGYTFGSGTRLTVV.

The rearrangement joins TRBV28 to TRBJ2-7; TRBD2 might be the D (7 bases). CDR3 size: 19 residues. Trimming stripped 3 bases from V and 0 bases from J, with 24 bases between. In germline, CDR1 is MDHEN, CDR2 SYDVKM. DNA of the CDR3: TGTGCCAGCAGTTTGGCGGGGGCCTTAAGGGGGGATAACTCCTACGAGCAGTACTTC. This gives the protein CASSLAGALRGDNSYEQYF.

This clonotype was detected a few times. This chain links TRBV6-2 or TRBV6-3 with TRBJ2-5; 11 bases are a match to TRBD2. The ends lost 0 bases at V and 3 bases at J; junction bases unmatched: 9. Germline V gives CDR1 MNHEY, CDR2 SVGEGT. The CDR3 loop spans 18 amino acids. The CDR3 loop reads CASSYSTLILAGEETQYF. In nucleotides, the CDR3 is TGTGCCAGCAGTTACTCTACTCTTATACTAGCGGGAGAAGAGACCCAGTACTTC.

This clonotype has a count of ten or more. This rearrangement joins TRBV3-1 to TRBJ2-1; unclear D gene. The CDR3 length is 15 residues. The germline V gene encodes CDR1 LGHDT and CDR2 YNNKEL (reference sequence). V was shortened by 1 base and J by 6 bases, with 13 bases between the two germline ends. CDR3 protein: CASSQALMSSNEQFF. The CDR3 DNA reads TGTGCCAGCAGCCAAGCCCTCATGAGTTCCAATGAGCAGTTCTTC.

The chain uses TRBV7-9 and TRBJ2-7; 7 bases line up with TRBD1. Trimming took 1 base from V and 3 from J; bases not matched to a gene: 12. The CDR3 runs 17 residues. Looked up from germline, CDR1 is SEHNR and CDR2 is FQNEAQ (reference sequence). DNA of the CDR3: TGTGCCAGCAGCTTAGATCAGTGGGGACAGTCTATCTACGAGCAGTACTTC. It specifies CASSLDQWGQSIYEQYF. The full variable domain, completed using reference TRBV7-9 and TRBJ2-7, is DTGVSQNPRHKITKRGQNVTFRCDPISEHNRLYWYRQTLGQGPEFLTYFQNEAQLEKSRLLSDRFSAERPKGSFSTLEIQRTEQGDSAMYLCASSLDQWGQSIYEQYFGPGTRLTVT.

V gene TRBV5-5 combines with J gene TRBJ2-6, with 7 bases matching TRBD1. The CDR3 runs 17 residues. V was clipped by 4 bases and J by 0 bases; unmatched bases: 7. Germline V lookup: CDR1 SGHKS, CDR2 YYEKEE (reference sequence). This CDR3 is CASSLFNRGSGANVLTF. DNA for the CDR3: TGTGCCAGCAGCCTGTTTAACAGGGGCTCTGGGGCCAACGTCCTGACTTTC.

The gene calls are TRBV5-1 and TRBJ2-1, with 14 bases fitting TRBD2. V gave up 4 bases and J gave up 7 bases; unmatched junction bases: 10. Germline values: CDR1 SGHRS, CDR2 YFSETQ. CDR3 size: 17 residues. The CDR3: CASSDGGLAGVRNEQFF. Here the CDR3 DNA reads TGCGCCAGCAGCGACGGGGGACTAGCGGGAGTCAGAAATGAGCAGTTCTTC.

This clonotype came up many times. This chain links TRBV28 with TRBJ2-7; D unresolved. CDR1 is MDHEN and CDR2 is SYDVKM in the germline V gene. The CDR3 has 12 residues. The germline V and J ends were trimmed by 1 base and 2 bases, with 3 bases remaining between them. CDR3 residues: CASSLLTYEQYF. The CDR3 DNA sequence: TGTGCCAGCAGTTTATTGACCTACGAGCAGTACTTC.

Ten or more counts support this clonotype. The chain is built from TRBV9 and TRBJ2-5; D call uncertain. The V gene lost 0 bases and the J gene lost 4 bases, with 13 bases spanning the gap. CDR1 is SGDLS, CDR2 YYNGEE, per germline. The length of the CDR3 is 15 residues. CDR3 amino acids: CASSVDGGFRETQYF. The CDR3 region has the DNA TGTGCCAGCAGCGTAGATGGCGGTTTCAGAGAGACCCAGTACTTC.

This clonotype has just one count. The CDR3 DNA reads TGTGCCAGCCGCCGCGGTTTTGGTTTGGGAGATACGCAGTATTTT. It specifies CASRRGFGLGDTQYF. The chain couples TRBV12-3 or TRBV12-4 to TRBJ2-3; D is undetermined. With 8 bases removed from V and 5 bases from J, the gap between germline ends came to 20 bases. This CDR3 is 15 amino acids long.

With regard to this clonotype: One end of the junction does not line up with germline, which may come from a read error. The chain joins TRBV29-1 to TRBJ2-1, with a tentative D call TRBD2 (5 bases). Germline-derived CDR1 and CDR2 are SQVTM and ANQGSEA. This CDR3 comprises 16 residues. The CDR3 bases are TGCAGCGTTGAAGATCCGACTACCGGGTCCTACAATGGGCAGTTCTTC. It translates to CSVEDPTTGSYNGQFF.

This clonotype has only a few counts. The rearrangement uses TRBV27 and TRBJ2-1; D possibly corresponds to TRBD2 (6 bases). Germline V gives CDR1 MNHEY, CDR2 SMNVEV (reference sequence). V was clipped by 5 bases and J by 8 bases, with 31 bases between them. This CDR3 spans 19 amino acids. In DNA form, the CDR3 reads TGTGCCAGCAGTCGTATCGGCGGGATGCGCCCCGCATCACAATATGAGCAGTTCTTC. The encoded protein is CASSRIGGMRPASQYEQFF.